The rows below give T cell receptor beta chains drawn from one sample of a study of regulatory T cells in long-lasting Graves disease. A single record per CDR3 protein comes from TCRdb applying MiXCR to the multiplex PCR reads. This sample has some 490,000 distinct CDR3 sequences; 9.5% to 15% occur once, and the top ten carry roughly 9.3%. These data were also filed under a second study, of T cells in Graves' hyperthyroidism and ophthalmopathy.

The input for sequencing was peripheral blood mononuclear cells (PBMCs), taken at new diagnosis, from a patient treated with antithyroid drugs. These receptor sequences come from a woman in her thirties with Graves disease. Both conserved end residues are part of each CDR3. D genes are given only for firm matches. The size field is filled for only some rows; it gives once, few, many or a size class.

V gene	CDR3 length	J gene	D gene	clone size	CDR3 protein	CDR3 DNA
TRBV20-1	14	TRBJ1-3	TRBD1	-	CSATQGANGNTIYF	TGCAGTGCTACACAGGGGGCAAATGGAAACACCATATATTTT
TRBV19	15	TRBJ1-2	-	many	CASSIWEPGSYGYTF	TGTGCCAGTAGTATATGGGAGCCAGGTTCTTACGGCTACACCTTC
TRBV13	14	TRBJ1-2	-	many	CASSLRGANYGYTF	TGTGCCAGCAGCTTACGGGGGGCAAACTATGGCTACACCTTC
TRBV12-3/TRBV12-4	15	TRBJ2-7	TRBD2	many	CASSPGLALTYEQYF	TGTGCCAGCAGCCCAGGACTAGCGCTGACCTACGAGCAGTACTTC
TRBV27	14	TRBJ2-1	TRBD2	few	CASSLAGVLNEQFF	TGTGCCAGCAGTTTAGCGGGAGTTCTCAATGAGCAGTTCTTC
TRBV30	15	TRBJ1-1	-	many	CAWTRRQPAVTEAFF	TGTGCCTGGACCCGTAGACAGCCCGCTGTCACTGAAGCTTTCTTT
TRBV29-1	13	TRBJ2-4	-	-	CSVRPKAKNIQYF	TGCAGCGTCCGTCCCAAAGCCAAAAACATTCAGTACTTC
TRBV10-2	15	TRBJ2-7	TRBD2	-	CASSGGTSGKGEQYF	TGCGCCAGCAGCGGGGGGACTAGCGGGAAGGGCGAGCAGTACTTC
TRBV6-5	18	TRBJ2-7	TRBD2	few	CASSYPSGRRSKTYEQYF	TGTGCCAGCAGTTATCCTAGCGGGAGGAGATCCAAGACCTACGAGCAGTACTTC
TRBV19	16	TRBJ2-3	-	many	CASSTAGTGSRDTQYF	TGTGCCAGTAGTACCGCAGGGACTGGTTCTCGGGATACGCAGTATTTT
TRBV20-1	17	TRBJ2-7	TRBD2	many	CSTRPPQPSGRVNEQYF	TGCAGCACACGGCCCCCCCAGCCTAGCGGGAGAGTCAACGAGCAGTACTTC
TRBV20-1	15	TRBJ2-7	TRBD2	-	CSARALAGVSYEQYF	TGCAGTGCTAGAGCTCTAGCGGGAGTCTCCTACGAGCAGTACTTC
TRBV20-1	19	TRBJ2-5	TRBD2	few	CSASDSYKTLLATQETQYF	TGCAGTGCGAGCGATTCCTATAAAACCTTACTAGCGACTCAAGAGACCCAGTACTTC
TRBV2	15	TRBJ1-5	-	many	CASSELGIRNQPQHF	TGTGCCAGCAGTGAATTGGGGATCCGCAATCAGCCCCAGCATTTT